This T cell receptor (beta chain) comes out of a study of cytomegalovirus exposure and HLA in healthy donors. Researchers ran the PCR with 60 Vbeta and 13 Jbeta primers. Assay: immunoSEQ multiplex PCR; the TCRdb copy retains only in-frame clones and omits some. The sample shows some 160,000 clones, approximately 81% of them seen only once. The sequence was obtained from a middle-aged man in good health and CMV-seropositive. Specimen: PBMCs.

Written as DNA, the CDR3 is TGTGCCAGCACCCCTGTCCCCGGGACATTCTACGAGCAGTACTTC. Its protein product is CASTPVPGTFYEQYF. V gene TRBV7-2 combines with J gene TRBJ2-7, with D possibly matching TRBD1 (6 bases). The germline CDR1 and CDR2 sequences are SGHTA and FQGNSA. Trimming pared 7 bases from V and 3 bases from J, leaving 19 bases between. The CDR3 loop spans 15 amino acids.